Listed below are T cell receptor beta chains from one sample, sequenced in a study of identical twins. TCRdb re-called the 5' RACE reads through MiXCR, storing one row per CDR3 protein. This sample yields hundreds of thousands of distinct CDR3 sequences, of which 20% to 30% are seen a single time; 2.5% to 3.5% belongs to the top ten. The sample was also linked to a second study, of T cells expressing NK-cell markers.

The sequenced material came from CD4+ T cells sorted from blood. These receptors were collected from a woman aged 18-29 years in good health. CDR3s leave out the opening cysteine and the closing phenylalanine or tryptophan. Fields, in order: clone size, V gene, CDR3 length, J gene, CDR3 protein. Size is omitted from some rows. Given values are once, few, many or a class for expanded clones.

clone size: .; V gene: TRBV20-1; CDR3 length: 13; J gene: TRBJ2-7; CDR3 protein: SARDPRGGTYEQY
clone size: .; V gene: TRBV9; CDR3 length: 14; J gene: TRBJ2-5; CDR3 protein: ASSVEGTTRQETQY
clone size: few; V gene: TRBV10-3; CDR3 length: 11; J gene: TRBJ2-7; CDR3 protein: AISTSGRYEQY
clone size: .; V gene: TRBV6-1; CDR3 length: 11; J gene: TRBJ2-3; CDR3 protein: ASSPTRMDTQY
clone size: few; V gene: TRBV10-3; CDR3 length: 12; J gene: TRBJ1-1; CDR3 protein: AIQRDRAGTEAF
clone size: .; V gene: TRBV29-1; CDR3 length: 13; J gene: TRBJ1-1; CDR3 protein: SVEGIPGGDTEAF
clone size: .; V gene: TRBV15; CDR3 length: 12; J gene: TRBJ2-5; CDR3 protein: ATSRGGKGETQY
clone size: .; V gene: TRBV29-1; CDR3 length: 8; J gene: TRBJ1-1; CDR3 protein: SVSDGEAF
clone size: few; V gene: TRBV12-3/TRBV12-4; CDR3 length: 14; J gene: TRBJ2-2; CDR3 protein: ASTGDRGRNTGELF
clone size: few; V gene: TRBV10-3; CDR3 length: 12; J gene: TRBJ2-1; CDR3 protein: AITLRDTYNEQF
clone size: .; V gene: TRBV6-1; CDR3 length: 14; J gene: TRBJ2-5; CDR3 protein: ASSEVPGVGPETQY
clone size: .; V gene: TRBV6-1; CDR3 length: 13; J gene: TRBJ2-1; CDR3 protein: ASSLSGQGVYEQF
clone size: few; V gene: TRBV29-1; CDR3 length: 10; J gene: TRBJ2-7; CDR3 protein: SVETANTGQY
clone size: .; V gene: TRBV14; CDR3 length: 12; J gene: TRBJ1-2; CDR3 protein: ASSQGTGYYGYT
clone size: few; V gene: TRBV11-2; CDR3 length: 12; J gene: TRBJ2-1; CDR3 protein: ASSSLNPVDEQF
clone size: .; V gene: TRBV5-1; CDR3 length: 15; J gene: TRBJ2-1; CDR3 protein: ASSLFIVLPLYNEQF
clone size: .; V gene: TRBV27; CDR3 length: 12; J gene: TRBJ1-5; CDR3 protein: ASSLYISNQPQH
clone size: .; V gene: TRBV7-3; CDR3 length: 12; J gene: TRBJ2-3; CDR3 protein: ASSFGPYTDTQY
clone size: .; V gene: TRBV5-6; CDR3 length: 14; J gene: TRBJ1-5; CDR3 protein: ASSRGTQGAGPPQH
clone size: few; V gene: TRBV20-1; CDR3 length: 10; J gene: TRBJ2-3; CDR3 protein: SALAGPTPQY
clone size: few; V gene: TRBV2; CDR3 length: 13; J gene: TRBJ2-2; CDR3 protein: ASTADGANTGELF
clone size: .; V gene: TRBV4-2; CDR3 length: 12; J gene: TRBJ2-5; CDR3 protein: ASSQDPGVETQY